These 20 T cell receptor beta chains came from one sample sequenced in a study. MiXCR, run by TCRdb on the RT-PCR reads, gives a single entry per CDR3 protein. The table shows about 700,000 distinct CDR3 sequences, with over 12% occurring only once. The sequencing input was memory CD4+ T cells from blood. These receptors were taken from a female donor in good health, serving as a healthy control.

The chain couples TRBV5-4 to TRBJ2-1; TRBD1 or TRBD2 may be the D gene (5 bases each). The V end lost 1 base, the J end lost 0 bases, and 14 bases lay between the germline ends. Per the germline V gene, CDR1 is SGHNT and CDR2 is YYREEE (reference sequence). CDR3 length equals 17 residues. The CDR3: CASSLMAGASSYNEQFF. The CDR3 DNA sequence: TGTGCCAGCAGCTTGATGGCCGGGGCCAGCTCCTACAATGAGCAGTTCTTC.

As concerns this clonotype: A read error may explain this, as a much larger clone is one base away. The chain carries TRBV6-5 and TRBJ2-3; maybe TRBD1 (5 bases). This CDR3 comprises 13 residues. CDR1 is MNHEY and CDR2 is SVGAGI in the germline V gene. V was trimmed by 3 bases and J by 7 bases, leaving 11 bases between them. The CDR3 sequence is CASSYDSTYTQYF. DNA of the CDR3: TGTGCCAGCAGTTATGACAGTACATATACGCAGTATTTT.

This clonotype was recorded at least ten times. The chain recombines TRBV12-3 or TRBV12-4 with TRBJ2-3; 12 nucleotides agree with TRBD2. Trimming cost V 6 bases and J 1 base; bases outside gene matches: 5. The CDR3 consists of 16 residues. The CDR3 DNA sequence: TGTGCCAGCAGGTCTAGCGGGAGGGCCGGCACAGATACGCAGTATTTT. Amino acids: CASRSSGRAGTDTQYF.

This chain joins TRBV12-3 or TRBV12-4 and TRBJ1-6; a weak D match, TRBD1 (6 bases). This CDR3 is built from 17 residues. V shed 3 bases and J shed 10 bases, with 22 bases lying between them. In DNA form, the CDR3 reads TGTGCCAGCAGTTTTGGGGATAACAGGGAAATCGGATCACCCCTCCACTTT. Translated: CASSFGDNREIGSPLHF.

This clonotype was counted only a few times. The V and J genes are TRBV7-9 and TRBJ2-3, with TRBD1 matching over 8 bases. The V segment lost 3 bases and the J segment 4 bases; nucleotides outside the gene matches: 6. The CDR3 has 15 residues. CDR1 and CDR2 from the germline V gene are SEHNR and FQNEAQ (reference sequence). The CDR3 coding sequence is TGTGCCAGCAGCTTCGGACAGGGTGATGCAGATACGCAGTATTTT. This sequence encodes CASSFGQGDADTQYF. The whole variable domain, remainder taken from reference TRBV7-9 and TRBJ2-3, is DTGVSQNPRHKITKRGQNVTFRCDPISEHNRLYWYRQTLGQGPEFLTYFQNEAQLEKSRLLSDRFSAERPKGSFSTLEIQRTEQGDSAMYLCASSFGQGDADTQYFGPGTRLTVL.

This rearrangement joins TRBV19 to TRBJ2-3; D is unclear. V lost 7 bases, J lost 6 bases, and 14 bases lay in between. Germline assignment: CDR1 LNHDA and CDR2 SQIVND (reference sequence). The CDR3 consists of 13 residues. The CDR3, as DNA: TGTGCCAGTAAAATAGAGTTCGGGGATACGCAGTATTTT. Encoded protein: CASKIEFGDTQYF.

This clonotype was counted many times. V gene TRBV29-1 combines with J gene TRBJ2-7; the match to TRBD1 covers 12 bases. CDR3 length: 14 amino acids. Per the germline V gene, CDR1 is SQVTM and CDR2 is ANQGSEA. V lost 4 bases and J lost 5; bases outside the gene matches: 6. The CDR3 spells CSVGDRGRVDEQYF. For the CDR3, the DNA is TGCAGCGTTGGGGACAGGGGGCGCGTCGACGAGCAGTACTTC.

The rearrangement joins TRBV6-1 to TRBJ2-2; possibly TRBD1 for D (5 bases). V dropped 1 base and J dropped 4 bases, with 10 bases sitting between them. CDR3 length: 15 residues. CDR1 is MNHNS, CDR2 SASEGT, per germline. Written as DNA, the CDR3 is TGTGCCAGCAGTGAAGTAGGACACTCCACCGGGGAGCTGTTTTTT. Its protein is CASSEVGHSTGELFF.

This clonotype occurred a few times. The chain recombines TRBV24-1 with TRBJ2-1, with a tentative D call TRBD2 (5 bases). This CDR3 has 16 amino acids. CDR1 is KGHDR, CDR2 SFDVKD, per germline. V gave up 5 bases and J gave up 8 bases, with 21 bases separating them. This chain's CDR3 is CATSASEREWSYEQFF. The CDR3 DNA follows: TGTGCCACCAGTGCCTCAGAGAGGGAATGGTCGTATGAGCAGTTCTTC.

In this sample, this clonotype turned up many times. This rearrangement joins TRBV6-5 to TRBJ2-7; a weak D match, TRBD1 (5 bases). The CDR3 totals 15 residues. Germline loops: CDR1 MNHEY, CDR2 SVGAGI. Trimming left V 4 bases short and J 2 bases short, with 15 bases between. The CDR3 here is CASSSLNRNPYEQYF. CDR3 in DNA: TGTGCCAGCAGTTCCCTAAACAGGAACCCCTACGAGCAGTACTTC.

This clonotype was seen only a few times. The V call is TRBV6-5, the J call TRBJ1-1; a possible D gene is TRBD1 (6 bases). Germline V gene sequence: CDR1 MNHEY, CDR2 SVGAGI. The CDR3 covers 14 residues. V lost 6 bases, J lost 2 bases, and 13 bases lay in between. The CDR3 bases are TGTGCCAGCAGGAACAGGGACCCCAACACTGAAGCTTTCTTT. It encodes CASRNRDPNTEAFF.

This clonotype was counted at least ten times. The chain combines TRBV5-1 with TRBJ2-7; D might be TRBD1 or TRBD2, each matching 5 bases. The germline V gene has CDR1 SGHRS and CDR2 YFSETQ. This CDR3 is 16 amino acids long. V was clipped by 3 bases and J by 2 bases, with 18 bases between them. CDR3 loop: CASSWGDSPSPYEQYF. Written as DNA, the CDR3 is TGCGCCAGCAGCTGGGGAGACAGTCCCTCGCCCTACGAGCAGTACTTC.

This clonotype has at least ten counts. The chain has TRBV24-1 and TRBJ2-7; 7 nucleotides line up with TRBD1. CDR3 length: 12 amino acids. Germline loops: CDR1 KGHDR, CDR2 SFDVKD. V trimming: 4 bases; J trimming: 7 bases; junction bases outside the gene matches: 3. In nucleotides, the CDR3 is TGTGCCACCAGTGACACGACAGGGGAGCAGTACTTC. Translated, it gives CATSDTTGEQYF.

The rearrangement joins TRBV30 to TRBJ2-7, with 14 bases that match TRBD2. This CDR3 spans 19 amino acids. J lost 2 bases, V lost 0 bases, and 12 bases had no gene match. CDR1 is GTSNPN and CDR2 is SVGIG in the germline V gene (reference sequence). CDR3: CAWSVTGTSGRFIAYEQYF. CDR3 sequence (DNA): TGTGCCTGGAGTGTTACCGGGACTAGCGGGAGATTTATCGCCTACGAGCAGTACTTC.

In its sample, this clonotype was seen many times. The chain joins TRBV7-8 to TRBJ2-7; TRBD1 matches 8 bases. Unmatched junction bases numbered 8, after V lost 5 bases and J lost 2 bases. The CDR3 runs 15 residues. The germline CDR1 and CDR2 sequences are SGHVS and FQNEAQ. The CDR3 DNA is TGTGCCAGCAGCCCCCAGGGACAGGCCACCTACGAGCAGTACTTC. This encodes CASSPQGQATYEQYF.

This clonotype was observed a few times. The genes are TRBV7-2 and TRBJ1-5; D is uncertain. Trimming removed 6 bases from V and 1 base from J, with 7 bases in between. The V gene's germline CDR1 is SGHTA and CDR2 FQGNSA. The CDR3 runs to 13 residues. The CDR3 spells CASRLDSNQPQHF. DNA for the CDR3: TGTGCCAGCAGACTGGACAGCAATCAGCCCCAGCATTTT.

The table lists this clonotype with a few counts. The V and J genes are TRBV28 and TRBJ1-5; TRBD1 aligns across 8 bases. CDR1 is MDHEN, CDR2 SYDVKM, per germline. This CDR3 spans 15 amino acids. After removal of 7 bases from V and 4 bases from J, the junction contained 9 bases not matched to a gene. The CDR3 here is CASNTARTGNQPQHF. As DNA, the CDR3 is TGTGCCAGCAATACCGCCAGGACAGGGAATCAGCCCCAGCATTTT.

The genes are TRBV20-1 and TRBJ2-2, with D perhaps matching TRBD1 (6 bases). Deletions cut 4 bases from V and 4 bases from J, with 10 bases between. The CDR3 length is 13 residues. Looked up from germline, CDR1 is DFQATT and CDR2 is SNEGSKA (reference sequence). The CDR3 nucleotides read TGCAGTGCTAACAGGGCTCTCACCGGGGAGCTGTTTTTT. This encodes CSANRALTGELFF.

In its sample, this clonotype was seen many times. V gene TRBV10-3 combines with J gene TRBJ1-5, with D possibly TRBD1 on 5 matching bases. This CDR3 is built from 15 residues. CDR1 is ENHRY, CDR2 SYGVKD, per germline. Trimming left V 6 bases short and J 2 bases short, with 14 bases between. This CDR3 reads CAIRGQGDGNQPQHF. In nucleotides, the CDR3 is TGTGCCATCAGGGGCCAAGGGGACGGCAATCAGCCCCAGCATTTT.

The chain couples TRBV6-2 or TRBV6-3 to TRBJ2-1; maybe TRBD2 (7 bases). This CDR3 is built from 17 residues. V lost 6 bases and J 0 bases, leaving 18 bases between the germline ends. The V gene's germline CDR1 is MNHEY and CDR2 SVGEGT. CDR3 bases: TGTGCCAGCAGGGACTCGGGGGGCATGAGCTCCTACAATGAGCAGTTCTTC. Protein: CASRDSGGMSSYNEQFF.